Following are 9 T cell receptor beta chains from one sample sequenced in a study of tumor and adjacent non-tumor tissue in lung cancer. RNA was extracted from bulk tissue without any cell sorting. The normal lung tissue was taken more than 3 cm from the tumor edge. Three rounds of nested PCR, following a modified ARM-PCR protocol, produced the TCRbeta library. TCRdb called the multiplex PCR reads again in MiXCR, with one record for every CDR3 protein. The sample has roughly 69,000 distinct CDR3 sequences, more than 75% seen once. The sequenced sample consisted of distant non-tumor lung tissue. These receptors all stem from a man aged 55 to 70 with non-small cell lung cancer.

Only a few counts were recorded for this clonotype. A read error is possible here, since a much larger clone lies one base away. The conserved closing phenylalanine or tryptophan is absent in this CDR3, likely reflecting a read error. The J gene is TRBJ1-5, the V gene TRBV7-8, with D tentatively TRBD1 (6 bases). The length of the CDR3 is 15 residues. Looked up from germline, CDR1 is SGHVS and CDR2 is FQNEAQ. V lost 1 base, J lost 5 bases, and 12 bases lay in between. CDR3 DNA sequence: TGTGCCAGCAGCTTAGAAGGGGGATCGCATCAGCCCCAGCATTCT. Translated, it gives CASSLEGGSHQPQHS.

In the case of this clonotype: The conserved phenylalanine or tryptophan is not found at the CDR3 terminus, so this likely reflects a read error. The chain combines TRBV5-6 with TRBJ2-5, with 7 bases that match TRBD1. CDR1 SGHDT and CDR2 YYEEEE come from the germline V gene. Trimming removed 7 bases from V and 1 base from J; junction bases left unmatched: 4. The CDR3 totals 13 residues. Here the CDR3 reads CASGTGAQETQYI. In nucleotides, the CDR3 is TGTGCCAGCGGCACAGGGGCCCAAGAGACCCAGTACATC.

Details on this clonotype: One end of the junction does not line up with germline, which may come from a read error. The rearrangement uses TRBV11-2 and TRBJ2-1; 9 bases fit TRBD2. The CDR3 is made up of 14 amino acids. CDR1 is SGHAT and CDR2 is FQNNGV in the germline V gene. The CDR3 loop reads CANSYGTSWNEQFF. The CDR3 DNA reads as TGTGCCAACAGCTATGGGACTAGCTGGAATGAGCAGTTCTTC. The full variable domain, completed using reference TRBV11-2 and TRBJ2-1, is EAGVAQSPRYKIIEKRQSVAFWCNPISGHATLYWYQQILGQGPKLLIQFQNNGVVDDSQLPKDRFSAERLKGVDSTLKIQPAKLEDSAVYLCANSYGTSWNEQFFGPGTRLTVL.

In this sample, this clonotype turned up many times. The chain carries TRBV4-1 and TRBJ1-4; D is ambiguous. CDR3 length: 15 residues. The V end lost 0 bases, the J end lost 8 bases, and 13 bases lay between the germline ends. CDR1 and CDR2 from the germline V gene are MGHRA and YSYEKL. This CDR3 is CASSQEGRVWEKLFF. The CDR3 DNA follows: TGCGCCAGCAGCCAAGAAGGCCGCGTTTGGGAAAAACTGTTTTTT.

This clonotype has a handful of counts. A single base separates this from a much larger clone, so it may be a read error. The V and J genes are TRBV6-5 and TRBJ2-7; the match to TRBD2 covers 7 bases. CDR1 and CDR2 (germline): MNHEY, SVGAGI. CDR3 length: 12 residues. V was clipped by 10 bases and J by 6 bases; unmatched bases: 9. The CDR3 sequence is CANRTSSLEQYF. In nucleotides, the CDR3 is TGTGCCAATCGGACTAGTTCGCTCGAGCAGTACTTC.

The chain employs TRBV11-3 and TRBJ2-3, with TRBD2 matching over 7 bases. V shed 5 bases and J 2 bases; nucleotides not matched to a gene: 10. The CDR3 runs 16 residues. Per germline, CDR1 SGHNT and CDR2 YENEEA. CDR3 DNA sequence: TGTGCCAGCAGCCCAGGGACTAACTGTGTCACAGATACGCAGTATTTT. Amino acid sequence: CASSPGTNCVTDTQYF.

This clonotype was seen repeatedly, ten times or more. The V gene is TRBV6-5, the J gene TRBJ2-3; tentative D call: TRBD1 (6 bases). Germline V gene lookup returns CDR1 MNHEY and CDR2 SVGAGI. Trimming pared 0 bases from V and 3 bases from J, leaving 10 bases between. The CDR3 has 15 amino acids. CDR3 residues: CASSYSQGGTDTQYF. CDR3 bases: TGTGCCAGCAGTTACTCACAGGGCGGGACAGATACGCAGTATTTT.

Regarding this clonotype: This sequence may be a read error, since a much larger clone differs from it by one base. The chain employs TRBV5-1 and TRBJ2-4; D is tentatively TRBD1 or TRBD2 (5 bases each). Germline V gene sequence: CDR1 SGHRS, CDR2 YFSETQ. This CDR3 contains 16 residues. The V end was cut by 4 bases, the J end by 6 bases, with 20 bases between. The CDR3, as DNA: TGCGCCAGCAGCCCTTCGGACGGTCTGAGGGGAAACATTCAGTACTTC. The encoded protein is CASSPSDGLRGNIQYF.

Note on this clonotype: Compared with germline, one end of the junction differs, possibly owing to a read error. The chain carries TRBV29-1 and TRBJ1-1; no reliable D call. Germline values: CDR1 SQVTM, CDR2 ANQGSEA. The CDR3 loop spans 13 amino acids. The CDR3 is CSVVKWDGTEVFF. In DNA form, the CDR3 reads TGCAGTGTTGTTAAATGGGATGGCACTGAAGTTTTCTTT.